The 27 T cell receptor beta chains below all came from one sample that was sequenced in a study of shared T cell receptors in the human thymus. The data were produced by immunoSEQ multiplex PCR, yet TCRdb's version contains in-frame clones alone and is incomplete. The profile shows about 380,000 clones, 95% of them singletons. The sequenced sample was thymocytes. These receptors all come from a human donor.

The V and J genes are TRBV25-1 and TRBJ1-1; no reliable D call. This CDR3 is 11 amino acids long. Trimming removed 8 bases from V and 3 bases from J, with 7 bases in between. Germline assignment: CDR1 MGHDK and CDR2 SYGVNS. As DNA, the CDR3 is TGTGCCAGCGGCCGGGACACTGAAGCTTTCTTT. Amino acids: CASGRDTEAFF. Supplemented by reference TRBV25-1 and TRBJ1-1, the full variable domain reads EADIYQTPRYLVIGTGKKITLECSQTMGHDKMYWYQQDPGMELHLIHYSYGVNSTEKGDLSSESTVSRIRTEHFPLTLESARPSHTSQYLCASGRDTEAFFGQGTRLTVV.

The V call is TRBV19, the J call TRBJ1-1; TRBD1 is a possible D gene (6 bases). Germline-derived CDR1 and CDR2 are LNHDA and SQIVND (reference sequence). The V and J ends lost 1 base and 1 base respectively, with 13 bases between them. There are 16 residues in the CDR3. The CDR3 sequence: CASSIARDTENTEAFF. The CDR3 bases are TGTGCCAGTAGTATAGCTCGGGACACCGAGAACACTGAAGCTTTCTTT.

V gene TRBV28 combines with J gene TRBJ2-7, with D perhaps TRBD2 (6 bases). Germline CDR1 and CDR2: MDHEN and SYDVKM. Trimming stripped 10 bases from V and 4 bases from J, with 14 bases between. This CDR3 is 12 amino acids long. The CDR3 DNA reads TGTGCCACCGGAGGGCGGGCGTACGAGCAGTACTTC. Translating gives CATGGRAYEQYF.

Written as DNA, the CDR3 is TGTGCCAGCAGCAAAGCAGGGACAGGGTTGGGGGCCAACGTCCTGACTTTC. This gives the protein CASSKAGTGLGANVLTF. The chain joins TRBV21-1 to TRBJ2-6; the D call TRBD1 from the table was never checked on the DNA. TRBV21-1 counts as a pseudogene. The CDR3 is 17 residues long.

The V call is TRBV27, the J call TRBJ1-5, with D tentatively TRBD1 (5 bases). CDR1 and CDR2 from the germline V gene are MNHEY and SMNVEV (reference sequence). Trimming shortened V by 5 bases and J by 9 bases, and 26 bases separated the two germline ends. This CDR3 is built from 17 residues. The chain's CDR3 is CASSPPTGDGPRWPQHF. The CDR3 DNA follows: TGTGCCAGCAGTCCGCCCACCGGGGACGGCCCTCGGTGGCCCCAGCATTTT.

The chain has TRBV11-2 and TRBJ1-1; possible D gene TRBD1, 5 bases. CDR3 size: 16 residues. Germline V gives CDR1 SGHAT, CDR2 FQNNGV. V was cut by 3 bases and J by 6 bases, with 20 bases left in between. The CDR3 DNA sequence: TGTGCCAGCAGCTTCCAGCCCCGAGGGGCCGGCGCTGAAGCTTTCTTT. Amino acid sequence: CASSFQPRGAGAEAFF.

The rearrangement joins TRBV7-6 to TRBJ1-3; no reliable D call. V was cut by 0 bases and J by 4 bases, with 4 bases left in between. This CDR3 region has 13 residues. Germline V CDR1 and CDR2: SGHVS, FNYEAQ. CDR3 nucleotides: TGTGCCAGCAGCTTAGCTTCGGGAAACACCATATATTTT. Amino acids: CASSLASGNTIYF.

The chain links TRBV5-4 to TRBJ2-2, with D perhaps matching TRBD1 (6 bases). Germline values: CDR1 SGHNT, CDR2 YYREEE (reference sequence). V was clipped by 3 bases and J by 5 bases, with 14 bases between them. The CDR3 covers 15 residues. The CDR3 coding sequence is TGTGCCAGCAGCTGGAAACAGGGCGATACCGGGGAGCTGTTTTTT. Residues: CASSWKQGDTGELFF.

The chain employs TRBV11-2 and TRBJ2-7, with a weak D call TRBD2 (6 bases). CDR1 and CDR2 from the germline V gene are SGHAT and FQNNGV. V dropped 2 bases and J dropped 4 bases, with 12 bases sitting between them. This CDR3 region has 14 residues. The CDR3 region has the DNA TGTGCCAGCAGCTTACAGAAGGGGAGGTACGAGCAGTACTTC. As protein: CASSLQKGRYEQYF. Full variable domain (rest looked up from reference TRBV11-2 and TRBJ2-7): EAGVAQSPRYKIIEKRQSVAFWCNPISGHATLYWYQQILGQGPKLLIQFQNNGVVDDSQLPKDRFSAERLKGVDSTLKIQPAKLEDSAVYLCASSLQKGRYEQYFGPGTRLTVT.

The chain recombines TRBV10-1 with TRBJ2-5; D is perhaps TRBD2 (5 bases). V was clipped by 4 bases and J by 5 bases, with 17 bases between them. The CDR3 has 15 residues. Germline CDR1 reads WNHNN; CDR2 reads SYGVQD (reference sequence). CDR3 protein: CASSGWAGPGETQYF. CDR3 sequence (DNA): TGCGCCAGCAGTGGTTGGGCGGGCCCGGGGGAGACCCAGTACTTC.

This chain links TRBV5-1 with TRBJ2-5; the D is unclear. The CDR3 is 13 residues long. Germline V gives CDR1 SGHRS, CDR2 YFSETQ. The V end was cut by 4 bases, the J end by 1 base, with 8 bases between. The CDR3, as DNA: TGCGCCAGCAGCCGGCGCCGCCAAGAGACCCAGTACTTC. Amino acids: CASSRRRQETQYF. Combining the CDR3 with reference TRBV5-1 and TRBJ2-5 gives the whole variable domain KAGVTQTPRYLIKTRGQQVTLSCSPISGHRSVSWYQQTPGQGLQFLFEYFSETQRNKGNFPGRFSGRQFSNSRSEMNVSTLELGDSALYLCASSRRRQETQYFGPGTRLLVL.

This rearrangement joins TRBV5-4 to TRBJ2-4; 9 bases fit TRBD1. The germline CDR1 and CDR2 sequences are SGHNT and YYREEE (reference sequence). The CDR3 consists of 14 residues. V shed 6 bases, J shed 7 bases, and the junction held 8 bases outside the gene matches. CDR3 sequence: CASTRTGESNIQYF. CDR3 nucleotide sequence: TGTGCCAGCACCCGGACAGGGGAAAGTAACATTCAGTACTTC.

This sequence joins TRBV10-3 and TRBJ2-1; D remains ambiguous. Trimming removed 8 bases at V and 6 bases at J, with 5 bases between. CDR1 is ENHRY and CDR2 is SYGVKD in the germline V gene. This CDR3 is 10 amino acids long. The DNA of the CDR3 is TGTGCCATCGGCCTCAATGAGCAGTTCTTC. This translates into CAIGLNEQFF.

Only one count was recorded for this clone. This chain links TRBV13 with TRBJ1-1; D gene uncertain. The CDR3 runs 15 residues. Per germline, CDR1 PRHDT and CDR2 FYEKMQ (reference sequence). V was trimmed by 5 bases and J by 0 bases, leaving 13 bases between them. The CDR3 here is CASSPSSVVNTEAFF. In DNA form, the CDR3 reads TGTGCCAGCAGCCCCTCGTCGGTGGTGAACACTGAAGCTTTCTTT. The variable domain in full, with the rest retrieved from reference TRBV13 and TRBJ1-1, is AAGVIQSPRHLIKEKRETATLKCYPIPRHDTVYWYQQGPGQDPQFLISFYEKMQSDKGSIPDRFSAQQFSDYHSELNMSSLELGDSALYFCASSPSSVVNTEAFFGQGTRLTVV.

The chain links TRBV5-4 to TRBJ1-2; a possible D gene is TRBD1 (5 bases). The CDR3 has 15 amino acids. The germline V gene encodes CDR1 SGHNT and CDR2 YYREEE (reference sequence). V was pared by 0 bases and J by 4 bases, with 13 bases between. The CDR3 protein is CASSLGGCACYGYTF. CDR3 bases: TGTGCCAGCAGCTTGGGGGGGTGCGCTTGCTATGGCTACACCTTC.

This clone was found once. V is TRBV5-4 and J is TRBJ1-2; D is possibly TRBD1 (6 bases). V was pared by 6 bases and J by 6 bases, with 15 bases between. Germline CDR1 and CDR2: SGHNT and YYREEE (reference sequence). The CDR3 length is 13 residues. This CDR3 is CASITKDSHGYTF. CDR3 nucleotides: TGTGCCAGCATAACCAAGGACAGCCATGGCTACACCTTC. The whole variable domain, remainder taken from reference TRBV5-4 and TRBJ1-2, is ETGVTQSPTHLIKTRGQQVTLRCSSQSGHNTVSWYQQALGQGPQFIFQYYREEENGRGNFPPRFSGLQFPNYSSELNVNALELDDSALYLCASITKDSHGYTFGSGTRLTVV.

The rearrangement links TRBV5-5 to TRBJ2-2; 9 nucleotides align to TRBD1. CDR1 is SGHKS and CDR2 is YYEKEE in the germline V gene (reference sequence). The CDR3 spans 16 residues. J gave up 6 bases and V 4 bases, and 10 bases lay outside the gene matches. Here the CDR3 DNA reads TGTGCCAGCAGCCCAGCCGGGACAGGGAGTCCCGGGGAGCTGTTTTTT. Its protein is CASSPAGTGSPGELFF.

V usage is TRBV10-3 and J usage is TRBJ2-7; TRBD2 matches 11 bases. V was clipped by 2 bases and J by 1 base; unmatched bases: 1. The germline gives CDR1 ENHRY, CDR2 SYGVKD. There are 15 residues in the CDR3. The CDR3 DNA reads as TGTGCCATCAGTGAGAGACTAGCGGGGTCCTACGAGCAGTACTTC. The encoded protein is CAISERLAGSYEQYF.

The V call is TRBV28, the J call TRBJ1-5; D uncertain. This CDR3 comprises 15 residues. Germline values: CDR1 MDHEN, CDR2 SYDVKM. V was clipped by 6 bases and J by 0 bases, with 12 bases between them. The CDR3 nucleotides are TGTGCCAGCAGCACGCGGGCAGATAGCAATCAGCCCCAGCATTTT. This encodes CASSTRADSNQPQHF.

This clone was picked up one time. The chain joins TRBV10-3 to TRBJ1-2; the D gene is possibly TRBD1 (6 bases). Trimming stripped 3 bases from V and 8 bases from J, with 13 bases between. The CDR3 has 13 amino acids. Germline V CDR1 and CDR2: ENHRY, SYGVKD. CDR3 sequence reads: CAISDRGVQGYTF. CDR3 nucleotide sequence: TGTGCCATCAGTGACAGGGGAGTTCAGGGCTACACCTTC.

This chain joins TRBV25-1 and TRBJ2-5, with a weak D call TRBD1 (5 bases). Germline CDR1 and CDR2: MGHDK and SYGVNS. V was pared by 1 base and J by 6 bases, with 18 bases between. The CDR3 has 16 amino acids. CDR3 in amino acids: CASSESPRAGLKTQYF. The CDR3 region has the DNA TGTGCCAGCAGTGAATCACCGCGTGCAGGGCTGAAGACCCAGTACTTC.

The rearrangement links TRBV7-9 to TRBJ2-5; weak D call: TRBD2 (6 bases). Trimming stripped 4 bases from V and 8 bases from J, with 14 bases between. CDR1 and CDR2 (germline): SEHNR, FQNEAQ (reference sequence). CDR3 length equals 13 residues. CDR3 in amino acids: CASSWVGGDTQYF. In DNA, the CDR3 is TGTGCCAGCAGCTGGGTGGGGGGAGATACCCAGTACTTC.

J is TRBJ1-1 and V is TRBV7-2; D uncertain. This CDR3 comprises 13 residues. Germline V lookup: CDR1 SGHTA, CDR2 FQGNSA. The V end lost 6 bases, the J end lost 3 bases, and 11 bases lay between the germline ends. The CDR3 region is CASRGNRDTEAFF. The CDR3 nucleotides read TGTGCCAGCAGGGGCAATCGGGACACTGAAGCTTTCTTT.

The gene calls are TRBV7-9 and TRBJ1-1, with no clear D. Trimming removed 1 base from V and 2 bases from J, with 11 bases in between. The length of the CDR3 is 15 residues. Germline CDR1 and CDR2: SEHNR and FQNEAQ (reference sequence). CDR3 sequence (DNA): TGTGCCAGCAGCTTAGTTTACACGTTCAACACTGAAGCTTTCTTT. It translates to CASSLVYTFNTEAFF.

The chain has TRBV2 and TRBJ2-1, with no clear D. V was shortened by 5 bases and J by 2 bases, with 13 bases between the two germline ends. CDR3 size: 15 residues. The germline V gene encodes CDR1 SNHLY and CDR2 FYNNEI. In nucleotides, the CDR3 is TGTGCCAGCAGTAGCAGAGAGATACCCTACAATGAGCAGTTCTTC. It specifies CASSSREIPYNEQFF.

V and J are TRBV5-4 and TRBJ2-7; possibly TRBD2 for D (5 bases). With 4 bases removed from V and 5 bases from J, the gap between germline ends came to 19 bases. Germline V CDR1 and CDR2: SGHNT, YYREEE (reference sequence). The CDR3 contains 15 residues. The CDR3 loop is CASSSSAPPPHEQYF. The CDR3 DNA sequence: TGTGCCAGCAGCAGTAGCGCTCCACCCCCCCACGAGCAGTACTTC.

This clone came up once. This chain connects TRBV4-2 to TRBJ2-7; 9 bases line up with TRBD2. CDR3 size: 18 residues. V shed 0 bases, J shed 0 bases, and the junction held 9 bases outside the gene matches. Germline CDR1 reads LGHNA; CDR2 reads YNFKEQ. The CDR3 is CASSQEDLWREGSYEQYF. The CDR3 DNA sequence: TGTGCCAGCAGCCAAGAGGACCTTTGGCGGGAGGGCTCCTACGAGCAGTACTTC.